This record concerns one TCR beta chain sequence. This specimen comes from a study of radiotherapy plus CTLA-4 blockade in lung cancer. The germline V gene encodes CDR1 SGHNT and CDR2 YYREEE (reference sequence). Unmatched junction bases numbered 10, after V lost 0 bases and J lost 8 bases. The CDR3 consists of 16 residues. TCRdb keeps only in-frame clones here, not all; method: immunoSEQ multiplex PCR. This table has 40,000 or so clones, roughly 60% appearing once. Lung cancer patients with chemo-refractory metastatic non-small-cell disease were given focal radiation plus CTLA-4 blockade with ipilimumab.

Material: peripheral blood, obtained from a patient treated with radiotherapy plus ipilimumab. The chain has TRBV5-4 and TRBJ2-1; 8 bases align to TRBD2. This TCR came from a human donor with non-small cell lung cancer who had a partial response to radiotherapy plus ipilimumab. CDR3 in DNA: TGTGCCAGCAGCTTGGAAGCAGCGGGGGCGGACCATGAGCAGTTCTTC. Encoded protein: CASSLEAAGADHEQFF.